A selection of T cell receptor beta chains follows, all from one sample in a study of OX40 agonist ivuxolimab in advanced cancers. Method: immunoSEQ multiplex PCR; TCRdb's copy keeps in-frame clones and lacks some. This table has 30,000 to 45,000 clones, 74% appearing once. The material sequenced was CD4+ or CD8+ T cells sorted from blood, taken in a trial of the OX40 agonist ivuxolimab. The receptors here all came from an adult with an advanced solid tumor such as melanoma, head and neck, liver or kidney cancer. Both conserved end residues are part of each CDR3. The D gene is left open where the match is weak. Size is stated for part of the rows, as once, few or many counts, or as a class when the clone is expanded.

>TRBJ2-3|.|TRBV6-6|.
TGTGCCAGCAGTTACTCGAGGCCAGGCTACACAGATACGCAGTATTTT
CASSYSRPGYTDTQYF
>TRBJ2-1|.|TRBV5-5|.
TGTGCCAGCAGTGAGACTCCTAGCTCCTACAATGAGCAGTTCTTC
CASSETPSSYNEQFF
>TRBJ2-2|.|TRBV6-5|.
TGTGCCAGCAGACCCGGACTCGGTGGGGTGGAGCTGTTTTTT
CASRPGLGGVELFF
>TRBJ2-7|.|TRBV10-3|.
TGTGCCAGCAAGGGGACACAAGGCGAGCAGTACTTC
CASKGTQGEQYF
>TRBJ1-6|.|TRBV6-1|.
TGTGCCAGCAGTGAACCAGGGGAGGGTTCACCCCTCCACTTT
CASSEPGEGSPLHF
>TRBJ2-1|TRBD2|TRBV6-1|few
TGTGCCAGCAGTGAAGGAGAACTAGCGGTCGCGTTTGAGCAGTTCTTC
CASSEGELAVAFEQFF
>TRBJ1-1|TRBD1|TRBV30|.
TGTGCCTGGAGTTATTCATTCGACAGGGGAAGAACTGAAGCTTTCTTT
CAWSYSFDRGRTEAFF
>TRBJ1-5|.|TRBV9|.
TGTGCCAGCAGCGCCAAGGGTGGAGGCAATCAGCCCCAGCATTTT
CASSAKGGGNQPQHF
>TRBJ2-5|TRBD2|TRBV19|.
TGTGCCAGTAGTATCGCCGACGGGGGGGCCCAGTACTTC
CASSIADGGAQYF
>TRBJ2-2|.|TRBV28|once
TGTGCCAGCAGTCTGGGTAACGCGAACACCGGGGAGCTGTTTTTT
CASSLGNANTGELFF